A selection of T cell receptor beta chains follows, all from one sample in a study of blood T cell repertoires in COVID-19. The data were produced by immunoSEQ multiplex PCR, yet TCRdb's version contains in-frame clones alone and is incomplete. The sample holds 20,000 to 30,000 clones, around nine tenths seen once. Material for sequencing was peripheral blood. The receptors shown here come from a human donor in a cohort sampled during active COVID-19. CDR3s include the opening cysteine and the closing phenylalanine or tryptophan. D genes are given only for firm matches. Clone size is stated in some rows and not others, as once, few, many or a class when expanded.

v_call	j_call	d_call	clone_size	cdr3_aa	cdr3_nt
TRBV25-1	TRBJ2-7	.	.	CASTRERSGYEQYF	TGTGCCAGCACCCGAGAGCGATCGGGGTACGAGCAGTACTTC
TRBV7-9	TRBJ2-7	.	few	CASSPSSDEQYF	TGTGCCAGCAGCCCTTCCAGCGACGAGCAGTACTTC
TRBV28	TRBJ2-1	TRBD2	.	CASSRTSGVYNEQFF	TGTGCCAGCAGTCGGACTAGCGGGGTTTACAATGAGCAGTTCTTC
TRBV5-6	TRBJ2-3	TRBD2	.	CASSLPGLATDTQYF	TGTGCCAGCAGCTTACCGGGACTAGCTACAGATACGCAGTATTTT
TRBV27	TRBJ2-1	TRBD2	.	CASSESGTSGRNEQFF	TGTGCCAGCAGTGAATCGGGGACTAGCGGGAGGAATGAGCAGTTCTTC
TRBV6-5	TRBJ1-6	TRBD1	.	CASSPGTGSSPLHF	TGTGCCAGCAGCCCCGGGACAGGGAGCTCACCCCTCCACTTT
TRBV29-1	TRBJ1-1	.	.	CSVEGGTEAFF	TGCAGCGTTGAAGGAGGCACTGAAGCTTTCTTT
TRBV6-4	TRBJ2-2	TRBD1	once	CASKRTGNTGELFF	TGTGCCAGCAAAAGGACAGGCAACACCGGGGAGCTGTTTTTT
TRBV6-5	TRBJ1-5	TRBD1	.	CASSGGQEANQPQHF	TGTGCCAGCAGCGGAGGACAGGAGGCGAATCAGCCCCAGCATTTT
TRBV19	TRBJ2-7	TRBD1	.	CASSIDRGLEQYF	TGTGCCAGTAGTATCGACAGGGGGCTTGAGCAGTACTTC
TRBV3-1/TRBV3-2	TRBJ1-6	.	.	CASSPGHYNSPLHF	TGTGCCAGCAGTCCGGGACACTATAATTCACCCCTCCACTTT